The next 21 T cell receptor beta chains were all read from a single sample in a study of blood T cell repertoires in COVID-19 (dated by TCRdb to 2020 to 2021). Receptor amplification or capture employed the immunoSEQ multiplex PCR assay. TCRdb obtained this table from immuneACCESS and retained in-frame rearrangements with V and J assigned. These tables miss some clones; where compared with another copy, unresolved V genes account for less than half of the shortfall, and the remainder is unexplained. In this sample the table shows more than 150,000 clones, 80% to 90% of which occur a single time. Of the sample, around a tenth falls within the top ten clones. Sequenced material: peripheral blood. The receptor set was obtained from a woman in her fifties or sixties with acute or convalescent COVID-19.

The CDR3 region is CATSSHDRDGNYEQYF. Written as DNA, the CDR3 is TGTGCCACCAGCAGCCATGACAGGGATGGTAACTACGAGCAGTACTTC. The chain has TRBV15 and TRBJ2-7; 7 nucleotides align to TRBD1. This CDR3 contains 16 residues. Germline V gene data show CDR1 as LNHNV and CDR2 as YYDKDF (reference sequence). The V segment lost 3 bases and the J segment 3 bases; nucleotides outside the gene matches: 11.

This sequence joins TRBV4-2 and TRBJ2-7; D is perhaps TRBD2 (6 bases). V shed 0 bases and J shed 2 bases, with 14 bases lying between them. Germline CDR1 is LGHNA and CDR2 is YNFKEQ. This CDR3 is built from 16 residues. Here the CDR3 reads CASSQETGGLTYEQYF. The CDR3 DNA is TGTGCCAGCAGCCAAGAGACCGGAGGGCTGACCTACGAGCAGTACTTC.

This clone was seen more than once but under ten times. The chain's CDR3 is CASSRDRGSTYEQYF. CDR3 DNA: TGTGCCAGCAGTAGAGACAGGGGATCAACCTACGAGCAGTACTTC. The gene calls are TRBV9 and TRBJ2-7; 8 bases are a match to TRBD1. The CDR3 has 15 amino acids. Germline loops: CDR1 SGDLS, CDR2 YYNGEE. The trim removed 5 bases at V and 2 bases at J, leaving 9 bases unmatched. Full variable domain (remainder filled in from reference TRBV9 and TRBJ2-7): DSGVTQTPKHLITATGQRVTLRCSPRSGDLSVYWYQQSLDQGLQFLIQYYNGEERAKGNILERFSAQQFPDLHSELNLSSLELGDSALYFCASSRDRGSTYEQYFGPGTRLTVT.

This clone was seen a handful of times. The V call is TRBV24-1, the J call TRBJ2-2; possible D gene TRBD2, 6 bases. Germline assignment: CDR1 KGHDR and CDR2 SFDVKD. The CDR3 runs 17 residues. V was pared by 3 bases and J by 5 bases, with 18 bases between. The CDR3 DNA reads TGTGCCACCAGTGATCCTCACGCCGGGACTTCAACCGGGGAGCTGTTTTTT. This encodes CATSDPHAGTSTGELFF.

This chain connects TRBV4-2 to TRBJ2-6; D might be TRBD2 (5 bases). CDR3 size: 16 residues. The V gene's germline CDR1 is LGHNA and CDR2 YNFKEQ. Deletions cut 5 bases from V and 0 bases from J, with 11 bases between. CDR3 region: CASSSDGGSGANVLTF. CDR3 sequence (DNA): TGTGCCAGCAGCTCTGATGGAGGCTCTGGGGCCAACGTCCTGACTTTC.

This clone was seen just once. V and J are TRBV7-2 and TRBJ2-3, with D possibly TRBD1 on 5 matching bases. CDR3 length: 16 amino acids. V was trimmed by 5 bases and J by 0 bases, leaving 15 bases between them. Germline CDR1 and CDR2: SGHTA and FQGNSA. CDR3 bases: TGTGCCAGCAGCAGATCTCGCGGACAAAGCACAGATACGCAGTATTTT. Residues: CASSRSRGQSTDTQYF.

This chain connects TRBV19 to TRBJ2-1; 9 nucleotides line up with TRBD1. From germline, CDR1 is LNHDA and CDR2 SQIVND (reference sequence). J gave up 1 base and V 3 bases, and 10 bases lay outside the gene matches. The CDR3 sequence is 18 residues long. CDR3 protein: CASSIISRTGVSYNEQFF. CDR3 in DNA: TGTGCCAGTAGTATTATATCAAGGACAGGGGTGTCCTACAATGAGCAGTTCTTC.

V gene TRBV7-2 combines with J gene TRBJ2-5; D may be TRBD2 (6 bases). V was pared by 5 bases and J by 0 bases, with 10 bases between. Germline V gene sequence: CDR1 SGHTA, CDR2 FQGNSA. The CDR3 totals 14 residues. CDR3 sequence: CASSPGLNQETQYF. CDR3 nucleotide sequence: TGTGCCAGCAGCCCAGGACTAAACCAAGAGACCCAGTACTTC.

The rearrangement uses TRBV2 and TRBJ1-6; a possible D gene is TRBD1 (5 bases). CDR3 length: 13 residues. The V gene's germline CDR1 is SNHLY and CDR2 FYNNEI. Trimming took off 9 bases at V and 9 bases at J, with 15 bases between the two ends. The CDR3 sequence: CASLRGDGSPLHF. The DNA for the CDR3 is TGTGCCAGTCTCCGGGGGGACGGTTCACCCCTCCACTTT.

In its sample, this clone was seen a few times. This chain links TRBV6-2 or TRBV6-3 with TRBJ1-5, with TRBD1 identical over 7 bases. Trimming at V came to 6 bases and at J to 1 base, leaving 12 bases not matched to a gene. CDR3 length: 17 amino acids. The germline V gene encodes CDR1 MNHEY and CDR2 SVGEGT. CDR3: CASSQQTTGVSNQPQHF. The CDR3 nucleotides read TGTGCCAGCAGCCAACAAACCACAGGGGTAAGCAATCAGCCCCAGCATTTT.

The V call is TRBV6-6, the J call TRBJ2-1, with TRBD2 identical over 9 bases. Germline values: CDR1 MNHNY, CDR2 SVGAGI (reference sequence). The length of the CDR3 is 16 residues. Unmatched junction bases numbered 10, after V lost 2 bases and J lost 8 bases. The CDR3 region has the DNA TGTGCCAGCAGTTACGCGCCGGCTAGCGGGAATTATGAGCAGTTCTTC. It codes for CASSYAPASGNYEQFF.

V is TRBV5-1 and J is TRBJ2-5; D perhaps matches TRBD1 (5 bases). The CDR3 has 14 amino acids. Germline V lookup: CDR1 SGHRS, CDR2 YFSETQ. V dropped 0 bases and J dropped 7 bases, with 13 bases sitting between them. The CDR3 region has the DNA TGCGCCAGCAGCTTGGGTCAGGGAACGGGGACCCAGTACTTC. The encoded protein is CASSLGQGTGTQYF.

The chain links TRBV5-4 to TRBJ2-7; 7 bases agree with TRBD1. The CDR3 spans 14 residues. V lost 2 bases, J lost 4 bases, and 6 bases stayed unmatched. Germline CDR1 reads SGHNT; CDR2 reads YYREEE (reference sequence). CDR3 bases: TGTGCCAGCAGCTTCCTGGACAGGAGGTACGAGCAGTACTTC. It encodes CASSFLDRRYEQYF. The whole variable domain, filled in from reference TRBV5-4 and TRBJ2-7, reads ETGVTQSPTHLIKTRGQQVTLRCSSQSGHNTVSWYQQALGQGPQFIFQYYREEENGRGNFPPRFSGLQFPNYSSELNVNALELDDSALYLCASSFLDRRYEQYFGPGTRLTVT.

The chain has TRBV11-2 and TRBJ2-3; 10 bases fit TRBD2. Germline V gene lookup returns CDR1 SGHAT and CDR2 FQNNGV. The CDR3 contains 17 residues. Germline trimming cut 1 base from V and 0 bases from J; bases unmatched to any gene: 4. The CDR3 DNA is TGTGCCAGCAGCTTAGGACTAGCGGGTACTAGCACAGATACGCAGTATTTT. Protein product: CASSLGLAGTSTDTQYF.

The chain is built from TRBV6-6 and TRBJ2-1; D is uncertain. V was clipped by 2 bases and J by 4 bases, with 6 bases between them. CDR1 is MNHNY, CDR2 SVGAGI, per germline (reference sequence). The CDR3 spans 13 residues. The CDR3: CASSYEVYNEQFF. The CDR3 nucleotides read TGTGCCAGCAGTTACGAGGTTTACAATGAGCAGTTCTTC.

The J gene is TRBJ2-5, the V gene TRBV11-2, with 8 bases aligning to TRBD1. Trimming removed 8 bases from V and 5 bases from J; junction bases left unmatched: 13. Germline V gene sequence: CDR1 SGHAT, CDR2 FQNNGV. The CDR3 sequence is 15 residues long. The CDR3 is CASSPDPAGGETQYF. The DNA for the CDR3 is TGTGCCAGCTCGCCCGATCCCGCAGGGGGCGAGACCCAGTACTTC. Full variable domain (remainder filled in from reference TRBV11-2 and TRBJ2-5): EAGVAQSPRYKIIEKRQSVAFWCNPISGHATLYWYQQILGQGPKLLIQFQNNGVVDDSQLPKDRFSAERLKGVDSTLKIQPAKLEDSAVYLCASSPDPAGGETQYFGPGTRLLVL.

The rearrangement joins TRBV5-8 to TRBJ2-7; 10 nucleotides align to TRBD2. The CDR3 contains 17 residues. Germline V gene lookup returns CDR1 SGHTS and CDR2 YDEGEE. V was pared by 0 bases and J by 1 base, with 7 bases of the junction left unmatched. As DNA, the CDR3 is TGTGCCAGCAGCTTGGGGGTGGGGACTAGCGCGTCCTACGAGCAGTACTTC. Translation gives CASSLGVGTSASYEQYF.

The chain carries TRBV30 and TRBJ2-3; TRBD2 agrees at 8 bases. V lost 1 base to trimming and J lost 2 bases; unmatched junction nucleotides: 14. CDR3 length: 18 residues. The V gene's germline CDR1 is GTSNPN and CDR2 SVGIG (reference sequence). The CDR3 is CAWSGIAGSTSSTDTQYF. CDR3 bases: TGTGCCTGGAGTGGGATAGCGGGATCAACCTCTTCCACAGATACGCAGTATTTT.

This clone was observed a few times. CDR3 bases: TGTGCCAGCAGCTTAGATCTTCAGCCCCAGCATTTT. Translation: CASSLDLQPQHF. The rearrangement uses TRBV7-2 and TRBJ1-5; D unclear. V shed 1 base and J shed 6 bases, with 4 bases lying between them. This CDR3 comprises 12 residues. Germline values: CDR1 SGHTA, CDR2 FQGNSA. The full variable domain, rest sourced from reference TRBV7-2 and TRBJ1-5, is GAGVSQSPSNKVTEKGKDVELRCDPISGHTALYWYRQSLGQGLEFLIYFQGNSAPDKSGLPSDRFSAERTGGSVSTLTIQRTQQEDSAVYLCASSLDLQPQHFGDGTRLSIL.

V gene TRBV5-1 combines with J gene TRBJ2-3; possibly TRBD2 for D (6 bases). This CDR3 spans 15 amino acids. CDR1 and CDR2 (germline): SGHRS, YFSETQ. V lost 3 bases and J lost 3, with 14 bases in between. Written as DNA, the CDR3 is TGCGCCAGCAGCTCAGGGACTGTCGGGACAGATACGCAGTATTTT. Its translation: CASSSGTVGTDTQYF.

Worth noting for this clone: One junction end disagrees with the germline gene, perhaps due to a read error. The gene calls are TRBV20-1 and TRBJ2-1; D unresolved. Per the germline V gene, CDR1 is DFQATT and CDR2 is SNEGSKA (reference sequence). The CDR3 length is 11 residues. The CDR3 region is CSVRLYNEQFF. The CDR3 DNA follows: TGCAGTGTTAGACTTTACAATGAGCAGTTCTTC.